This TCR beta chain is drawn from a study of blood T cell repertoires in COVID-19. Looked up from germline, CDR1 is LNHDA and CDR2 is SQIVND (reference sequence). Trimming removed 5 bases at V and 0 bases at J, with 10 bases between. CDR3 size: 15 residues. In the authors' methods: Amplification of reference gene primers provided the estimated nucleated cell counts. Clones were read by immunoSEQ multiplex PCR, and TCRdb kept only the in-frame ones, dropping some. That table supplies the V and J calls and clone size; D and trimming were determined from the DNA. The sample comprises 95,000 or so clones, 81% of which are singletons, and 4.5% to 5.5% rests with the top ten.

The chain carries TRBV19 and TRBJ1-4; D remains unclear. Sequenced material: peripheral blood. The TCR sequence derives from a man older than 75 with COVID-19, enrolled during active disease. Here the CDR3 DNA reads TGTGCCAGTAGTCTTCCGGGTGCAACTAATGAAAAACTGTTTTTT. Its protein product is CASSLPGATNEKLFF. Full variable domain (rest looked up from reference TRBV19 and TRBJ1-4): DGGITQSPKYLFRKEGQNVTLSCEQNLNHDAMYWYRQDPGQGLRLIYYSQIVNDFQKGDIAEGYSVSREKKESFPLTVTSAQKNPTAFYLCASSLPGATNEKLFFGSGTQLSVL.